Following are 24 T cell receptor beta chains from one sample sequenced in a study of neoadjuvant anti-PD-1 for oral cavity cancer. Profiled with immunoSEQ multiplex PCR; TCRdb holds only in-frame clones, not every one. Counted here are roughly 15,000 clones, under 65% occurring once; the ten biggest clones make up around 2.4%. The material sequenced was PBMCs, taken before nivolumab (anti-PD-1) treatment. The receptors were gathered from a person aged 35-79 years with oral cavity squamous cell carcinoma.

The chain links TRBV7-6 to TRBJ2-1; D is perhaps TRBD2 (6 bases). CDR1 is SGHVS and CDR2 is FNYEAQ in the germline V gene. Trimming took off 1 base at V and 7 bases at J, with 17 bases between the two ends. The CDR3 runs 16 residues. The CDR3 reads CASSLVVSGGLNEQFF. The CDR3 DNA is TGTGCCAGCAGCTTAGTAGTTAGCGGTGGCCTTAATGAGCAGTTCTTC.

J is TRBJ2-3 and V is TRBV2; D is ambiguous. The germline CDR1 and CDR2 sequences are SNHLY and FYNNEI. The CDR3 length is 13 residues. The V and J ends lost 9 bases and 0 bases respectively, with 10 bases between them. CDR3 DNA sequence: TGTGCCAGAAACATGGCTAGCACAGATACGCAGTATTTT. This codes for CARNMASTDTQYF.

V and J are TRBV5-6 and TRBJ2-2; D unclear. CDR3 size: 15 residues. Germline V gives CDR1 SGHDT, CDR2 YYEEEE. Trimming stripped 1 base from V and 5 bases from J, with 12 bases between. This chain's CDR3 is CASSLWQARTGELFF. The CDR3 region has the DNA TGTGCCAGCAGCTTGTGGCAGGCGAGGACCGGGGAGCTGTTTTTT.

This clone was picked up a small number of times. This CDR3 is CASSFGFTEAFF. Written as DNA, the CDR3 is TGTGCCAGCAGTTTTGGATTCACTGAAGCTTTCTTT. The chain links TRBV28 to TRBJ1-1; the D is unclear. The CDR3 covers 12 residues. Germline-derived CDR1 and CDR2 are MDHEN and SYDVKM. V lost 3 bases to trimming and J lost 4 bases, with 6 bases between them.

The rearrangement joins TRBV10-1 to TRBJ1-5; a weak D match, TRBD1 (6 bases). The germline V gene has CDR1 WNHNN and CDR2 SYGVQD (reference sequence). The length of the CDR3 is 13 residues. Trimming stripped 2 bases from V and 7 bases from J, with 9 bases between. The CDR3 spells CASSEGGTQPQHF. For the CDR3, the DNA is TGCGCCAGCAGTGAGGGAGGGACACAGCCCCAGCATTTT.

The chain links TRBV6-8 to TRBJ2-2; 7 nucleotides align to TRBD1. The CDR3 covers 21 residues. CDR1 and CDR2 (germline): MNHGY, SAAAGT. V trimming: 4 bases; J trimming: 0 bases; junction bases outside the gene matches: 20. CDR3 DNA: TGTGCCAGCAGTTCGGAAAAGCAGGGGGTGCTACCAAGAGCGAACACCGGGGAGCTGTTTTTT. Translated: CASSSEKQGVLPRANTGELFF.

The chain joins TRBV6-1 to TRBJ1-6; the D is unclear. The CDR3 totals 16 residues. Per germline, CDR1 MNHNS and CDR2 SASEGT. V was trimmed by 2 bases and J by 7 bases, leaving 15 bases between them. The CDR3 nucleotides read TGTGCCAGCAGTGAAAATTTCGGTAGATCGAATTCACCCCTCCACTTT. It is translated as CASSENFGRSNSPLHF.

The chain uses TRBV10-3 and TRBJ2-3; 11 bases fit TRBD2. In germline, CDR1 is ENHRY, CDR2 SYGVKD. CDR3 length equals 16 residues. The V and J ends lost 2 bases and 10 bases, in that order; junction bases with no gene match: 11. CDR3 sequence (DNA): TGTGCCATCAGTGAGACGCTGACTAGCGGGAACGTGGCGCAGTATTTT. This translates into CAISETLTSGNVAQYF.

The J gene is TRBJ2-1, the V gene TRBV10-3, with D possibly called TRBD1 or TRBD2 (5 bases each). The CDR3 loop spans 15 amino acids. CDR1 is ENHRY and CDR2 is SYGVKD in the germline V gene. The V gene lost 2 bases and the J gene lost 8 bases, with 16 bases spanning the gap. Written as DNA, the CDR3 is TGTGCCATCAGTGAGCTTGCTGCCGGGGCCGATGAGCAGTTCTTC. This translates into CAISELAAGADEQFF.

This chain connects TRBV5-4 to TRBJ1-1; TRBD1 matches 7 bases. The V gene end was trimmed by 5 bases and the J gene end by 1 base; junction bases not matched to a gene: 8. The length of the CDR3 is 15 residues. Germline lookup yields CDR1 SGHNT and CDR2 YYREEE (reference sequence). The CDR3 loop reads CASSRPQGTNTEAFF. The CDR3 DNA reads as TGTGCCAGCAGTCGGCCACAGGGGACGAACACTGAAGCTTTCTTT. Full variable domain (rest looked up from reference TRBV5-4 and TRBJ1-1): ETGVTQSPTHLIKTRGQQVTLRCSSQSGHNTVSWYQQALGQGPQFIFQYYREEENGRGNFPPRFSGLQFPNYSSELNVNALELDDSALYLCASSRPQGTNTEAFFGQGTRLTVV.

The chain couples TRBV18 to TRBJ2-5, with TRBD2 as a possible D gene (5 bases). CDR1 is KGHSH and CDR2 is LQKENI in the germline V gene. CDR3 size: 14 residues. Trimming cost V 4 bases and J 2 bases, with 11 bases left between them. Written as DNA, the CDR3 is TGTGCCAGCTCACAAGGGAGCATTCAAGAGACCCAGTACTTC. It is translated as CASSQGSIQETQYF.

The chain carries TRBV4-1 and TRBJ2-3, with 9 nucleotides matching TRBD1. Germline loops: CDR1 MGHRA, CDR2 YSYEKL. CDR3 length: 14 amino acids. The V gene end was trimmed by 1 base and the J gene end by 4 bases; junction bases not matched to a gene: 0. Here the CDR3 reads CASSQGTGADTQYF. The DNA of the CDR3 is TGCGCCAGCAGCCAAGGGACAGGGGCAGATACGCAGTATTTT.

The genes are TRBV7-2 and TRBJ1-2, with D possibly being TRBD1 (5 bases). Trimming took 3 bases from V and 8 from J, leaving 16 bases between them. Germline V gene lookup returns CDR1 SGHTA and CDR2 FQGNSA. The CDR3 sequence is 14 residues long. CDR3 sequence: CASSFSRGGDGYTF. The CDR3, as DNA: TGTGCCAGCAGCTTCAGCCGGGGAGGGGACGGCTACACCTTC.

The J gene is TRBJ2-1, the V gene TRBV7-2, with 9 bases matching TRBD2. V dropped 5 bases and J dropped 9; count of bases not matched to a gene: 2. The germline CDR1 and CDR2 sequences are SGHTA and FQGNSA. CDR3 length: 12 residues. The CDR3 loop is CASSATSGEQFF. The CDR3 bases are TGTGCCAGCAGCGCGACTAGCGGTGAGCAGTTCTTC.

The rearrangement links TRBV11-2 to TRBJ1-3; D remains ambiguous. Germline CDR1 is SGHAT and CDR2 is FQNNGV. V dropped 0 bases and J dropped 2 bases, with 14 bases sitting between them. This CDR3 spans 17 amino acids. For the CDR3, the DNA is TGTGCCAGCAGCTTAGAAGTTAGGCAGAACACTGGAAACACCATATATTTT. Its translation is CASSLEVRQNTGNTIYF.

J is TRBJ1-6 and V is TRBV5-6; 7 bases are shared with TRBD1. The V gene end was trimmed by 5 bases and the J gene end by 7 bases; junction bases not matched to a gene: 6. The CDR3 runs 14 residues. CDR1 and CDR2 from the germline V gene are SGHDT and YYEEEE. CDR3 protein: CASRNDRENSPLHF. CDR3 DNA: TGTGCCAGCAGGAATGACAGGGAGAATTCACCCCTCCACTTT.

The rearrangement joins TRBV10-1 to TRBJ1-1; D gene unclear. Germline CDR1 and CDR2: WNHNN and SYGVQD (reference sequence). Trimming left V 3 bases short and J 0 bases short, with 20 bases between. The CDR3 has 18 residues. The CDR3: CASSDRQVLGSMNTEAFF. Written as DNA, the CDR3 is TGCGCCAGCAGTGATCGCCAGGTCCTCGGATCCATGAACACTGAAGCTTTCTTT.

The chain employs TRBV19 and TRBJ1-5, with D maybe TRBD1 (5 bases). Deletions cut 3 bases from V and 6 bases from J, with 9 bases between. The V gene's germline CDR1 is LNHDA and CDR2 SQIVND (reference sequence). This CDR3 has 13 residues. The CDR3 DNA reads as TGTGCCAGTAGTATCCCCAGGGTTCAGCCCCAGCATTTT. It encodes CASSIPRVQPQHF.

The rearrangement joins TRBV19 to TRBJ2-4; 12 nucleotides agree with TRBD1. The CDR3 covers 19 residues. J gave up 1 base and V 5 bases, and 12 bases lay outside the gene matches. Germline CDR1 reads LNHDA; CDR2 reads SQIVND (reference sequence). CDR3 loop: CASSSSRDRGRVAKNIQYF. CDR3 in DNA: TGTGCCAGTAGTTCATCCCGGGACAGGGGGCGCGTCGCCAAAAACATTCAGTACTTC.

This clone was detected a few times. The junction differs from germline at one of its ends, possibly a read error. The chain has TRBV9 and TRBJ2-3; D is unclear. The germline V gene has CDR1 SGDLS and CDR2 YYNGEE. The CDR3 length is 13 residues. CDR3 region: CASSPSIAETQYF. The CDR3 DNA is TGTGCCAGCAGCCCCTCGATTGCAGAGACGCAGTATTTT.

The chain joins TRBV6-1 to TRBJ2-7; a possible D gene is TRBD2 (5 bases). Germline-derived CDR1 and CDR2 are MNHNS and SASEGT. Trimming stripped 3 bases from V and 0 bases from J, with 18 bases between. The CDR3 has 17 amino acids. Here the CDR3 DNA reads TGTGCCAGCAGTGATGGGGTAGCGAGGTCTAGCTCCTACGAGCAGTACTTC. This codes for CASSDGVARSSSYEQYF.

This rearrangement joins TRBV7-9 to TRBJ2-2; D is unclear. CDR1 and CDR2 (germline): SEHNR, FQNEAQ (reference sequence). CDR3 size: 17 residues. Trimming removed 5 bases at V and 4 bases at J, with 20 bases between. CDR3 region: CASSPQNSPLGTGELFF. Here the CDR3 DNA reads TGTGCCAGCAGCCCCCAGAACAGCCCGCTAGGCACCGGGGAGCTGTTTTTT.

The gene calls are TRBV27 and TRBJ1-6; maybe TRBD1 (5 bases). Germline CDR1 is MNHEY and CDR2 is SMNVEV (reference sequence). This CDR3 region has 14 residues. Trimming took off 3 bases at V and 5 bases at J, with 8 bases between the two ends. The CDR3 sequence: CASSFQGDNSPLHF. DNA of the CDR3: TGTGCCAGCAGTTTTCAGGGAGATAATTCACCCCTCCACTTT.

The rearrangement links TRBV7-9 to TRBJ2-5; D uncertain. The germline V gene has CDR1 SEHNR and CDR2 FQNEAQ (reference sequence). Trimming removed 5 bases from V and 5 bases from J, with 9 bases in between. CDR3 size: 12 residues. The CDR3 DNA sequence: TGTGCCAGCAGCCCCCTAGATGAGACCCAGTACTTC. Protein product: CASSPLDETQYF.